What follows describes a single TCR beta chain. What it binds is unknown. Method: immunoSEQ multiplex PCR; TCRdb's copy keeps in-frame clones and lacks some. The repertoire has about 120,000 clones, about 90% of them found once; the top ten carry more than 4.5%. The data derive from a study of T cell responses to AZD1222 COVID-19 vaccine. The CDR3 length is 14 residues. The V end was cut by 4 bases, the J end by 0 bases, with 9 bases between. CDR1 is SGHNT, CDR2 YYREEE, per germline (reference sequence). General study results and limits: The study found vaccine-associated CD4 TCRs spanning spike, dominant at 160-218 and 743-854.

This TCR was recovered from an adult in good health. Sequencing was performed on peripheral blood, taken on day 0 of AZD1222 vaccination. This chain connects TRBV5-4 to TRBJ2-3; D is unclear. The CDR3 loop is CASSLTISTDTQYF. The DNA for the CDR3 is TGTGCCAGCAGCCTTACAATTAGCACAGATACGCAGTATTTT.